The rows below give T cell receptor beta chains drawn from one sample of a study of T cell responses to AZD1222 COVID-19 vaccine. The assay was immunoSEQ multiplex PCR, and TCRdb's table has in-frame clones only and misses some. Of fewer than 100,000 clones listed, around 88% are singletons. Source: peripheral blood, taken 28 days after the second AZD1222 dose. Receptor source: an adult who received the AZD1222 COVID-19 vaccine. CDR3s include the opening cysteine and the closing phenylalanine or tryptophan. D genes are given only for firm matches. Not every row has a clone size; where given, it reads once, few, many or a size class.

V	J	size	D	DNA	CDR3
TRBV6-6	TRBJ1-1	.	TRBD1	TGTGCCAGCAGTCGGGACAGGGGGCAAACTGAAGCTTTCTTT	CASSRDRGQTEAFF
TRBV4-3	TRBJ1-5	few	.	TGCGCCAGTCCTCACGGGGATAGCAATCAGCCCCAGCATTTT	CASPHGDSNQPQHF
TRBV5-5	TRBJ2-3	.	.	TGTGCCAGCAGCTCAGGTTTGGGCGGGGCCTCCCCAGATACGCAGTATTTT	CASSSGLGGASPDTQYF
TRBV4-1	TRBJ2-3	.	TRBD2	TGCGCCAGCAGCCAAGCGGGGGGGCTCTCAGATACGCAGTATTTT	CASSQAGGLSDTQYF
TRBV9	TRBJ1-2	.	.	TGTGCCAGCAGAGACAGCCCAGGAGGTGGCTACACCTTC	CASRDSPGGGYTF
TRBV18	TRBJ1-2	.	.	TGTGCCAGCTCACCGGGCCAGGGAGGGACCCATGGCTACACCTTC	CASSPGQGGTHGYTF
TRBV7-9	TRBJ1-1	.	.	TGTGCCAGCAGCTTAGGGGGAACAGCGAACACTGAAGCTTTCTTT	CASSLGGTANTEAFF
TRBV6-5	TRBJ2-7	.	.	TGTGCCAGCAGAGCAGGGACTTACGAGCAGTACTTC	CASRAGTYEQYF
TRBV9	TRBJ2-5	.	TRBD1	TGTGCCAGCAGCGCCCGGGACAGGGCTGCAGAGACCCAGTACTTC	CASSARDRAAETQYF
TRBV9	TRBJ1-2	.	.	TGTGCCAGCAGCTCCTGGAGAGTAGGGTATGGCTACACCTTC	CASSSWRVGYGYTF
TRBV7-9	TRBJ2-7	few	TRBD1	TGTGCCAGCAGCCTAGGGACAGGTTCCTACGAGCAGTACTTC	CASSLGTGSYEQYF
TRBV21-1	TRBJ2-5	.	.	TGTGCCAGCAGCCCAGCAGAGACCCAGTACTTC	CASSPAETQYF
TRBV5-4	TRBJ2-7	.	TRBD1	TGTGCCAGCAGTGAAAGACAGGGGGCGAGGAATGAGCAGTACTTC	CASSERQGARNEQYF
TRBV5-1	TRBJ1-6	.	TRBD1	TGCGCCAGCAGCGGACGGGGGGACAGGGGCAATTCACCCCTCCACTTT	CASSGRGDRGNSPLHF
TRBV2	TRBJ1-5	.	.	TGTGCCAGCAGATCCTTTGGAGGGACTGGTCAGCCCCAGCATTTT	CASRSFGGTGQPQHF
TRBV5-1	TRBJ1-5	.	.	TGCGCCAGCAGCCCATGGGACAGCAATCAGCCCCAGCATTTT	CASSPWDSNQPQHF
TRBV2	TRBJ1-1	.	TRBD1	TGTGCCAGCAGTCGAAGGACAGGGATGAACACTGAAGCTTTCTTT	CASSRRTGMNTEAFF
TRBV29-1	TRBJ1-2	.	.	TGCAGCGTTGGACAGGTTGATGGCTACACCTTC	CSVGQVDGYTF
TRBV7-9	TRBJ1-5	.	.	TGTGCCAGCAGCACACGAGAGAATCAGCCCCAGCATTTT	CASSTRENQPQHF
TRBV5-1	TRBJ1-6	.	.	TGCGCCAGCAGCGGGACCACGAGGTCGGATTCACCCCTCCACTTT	CASSGTTRSDSPLHF
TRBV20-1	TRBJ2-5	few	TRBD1	TGCAGTGCTAGTTGGGACAGAAACCAAGAGACCCAGTACTTC	CSASWDRNQETQYF
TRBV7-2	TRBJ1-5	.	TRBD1	TGTGCCAGCGAGGCAGGGGGGGATCAGCCCCAGCATTTT	CASEAGGDQPQHF
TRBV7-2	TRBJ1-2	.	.	TGTGCCAGCAGCTCATATCAGGAGATTTATGGCTACACCTTC	CASSSYQEIYGYTF
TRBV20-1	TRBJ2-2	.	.	TGCAGTGCTAGTCGTACCCGGGGCGCCGGGGAGCTGTTTTTT	CSASRTRGAGELFF
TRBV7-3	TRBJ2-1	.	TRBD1	TGTGCCAGCACCCCCAACGCAGGGGGCAATGAGCAGTTCTTC	CASTPNAGGNEQFF
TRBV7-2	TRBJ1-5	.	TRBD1	TGTGCCAGCAGCTTTGACAGGGGTAACAATCAGCCCCAGCATTTT	CASSFDRGNNQPQHF
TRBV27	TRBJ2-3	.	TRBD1	TGTGCCAGCAGTCTGGGACAGGGGGCCACAGATACGCAGTATTTT	CASSLGQGATDTQYF
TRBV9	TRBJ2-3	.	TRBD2	TGTGCCAGCAGCGTAGCTGCACTAGCGGGGAGCACAGATACGCAGTATTTT	CASSVAALAGSTDTQYF
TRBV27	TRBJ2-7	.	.	TGTGCCAGCAGTTCGGACAGCTACGAGCAGTACTTC	CASSSDSYEQYF
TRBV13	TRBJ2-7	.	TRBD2	TGTGCCAGCAGCCCCGGACTAGCGGGGGGGCTGAGCTCCTACGAGCAGTACTTC	CASSPGLAGGLSSYEQYF
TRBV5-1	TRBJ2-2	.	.	TGCGCCAGCAGCTCTTGGGGTTCGTCGGGGGAGCTGTTTTTT	CASSSWGSSGELFF
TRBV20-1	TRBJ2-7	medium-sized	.	TGCAGTGCTAGTCCTTTATGGGGCTCCTACGAGCAGTACTTC	CSASPLWGSYEQYF
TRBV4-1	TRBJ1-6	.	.	TGCGCCAGCAGCCACGGGCCACCGACTCCCTCACCCCTCCACTTT	CASSHGPPTPSPLHF
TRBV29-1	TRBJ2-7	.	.	TGCAGCGTTGATGAGGCAGGGTTGGGCTACGAGCAGTACTTC	CSVDEAGLGYEQYF
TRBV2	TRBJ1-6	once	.	TGTGCCAGCAGGACGACACAGACGAATTCACCCCTCCACTTT	CASRTTQTNSPLHF
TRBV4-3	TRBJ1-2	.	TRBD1	TGCGCCAGCAGCCAATATACAGGGGGCGCAGGGGACTATGGCTACACCTTC	CASSQYTGGAGDYGYTF
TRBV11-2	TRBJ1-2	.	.	TGTGCCAGCAGCTTAGGACCAAAATATGGCTACACCTTC	CASSLGPKYGYTF